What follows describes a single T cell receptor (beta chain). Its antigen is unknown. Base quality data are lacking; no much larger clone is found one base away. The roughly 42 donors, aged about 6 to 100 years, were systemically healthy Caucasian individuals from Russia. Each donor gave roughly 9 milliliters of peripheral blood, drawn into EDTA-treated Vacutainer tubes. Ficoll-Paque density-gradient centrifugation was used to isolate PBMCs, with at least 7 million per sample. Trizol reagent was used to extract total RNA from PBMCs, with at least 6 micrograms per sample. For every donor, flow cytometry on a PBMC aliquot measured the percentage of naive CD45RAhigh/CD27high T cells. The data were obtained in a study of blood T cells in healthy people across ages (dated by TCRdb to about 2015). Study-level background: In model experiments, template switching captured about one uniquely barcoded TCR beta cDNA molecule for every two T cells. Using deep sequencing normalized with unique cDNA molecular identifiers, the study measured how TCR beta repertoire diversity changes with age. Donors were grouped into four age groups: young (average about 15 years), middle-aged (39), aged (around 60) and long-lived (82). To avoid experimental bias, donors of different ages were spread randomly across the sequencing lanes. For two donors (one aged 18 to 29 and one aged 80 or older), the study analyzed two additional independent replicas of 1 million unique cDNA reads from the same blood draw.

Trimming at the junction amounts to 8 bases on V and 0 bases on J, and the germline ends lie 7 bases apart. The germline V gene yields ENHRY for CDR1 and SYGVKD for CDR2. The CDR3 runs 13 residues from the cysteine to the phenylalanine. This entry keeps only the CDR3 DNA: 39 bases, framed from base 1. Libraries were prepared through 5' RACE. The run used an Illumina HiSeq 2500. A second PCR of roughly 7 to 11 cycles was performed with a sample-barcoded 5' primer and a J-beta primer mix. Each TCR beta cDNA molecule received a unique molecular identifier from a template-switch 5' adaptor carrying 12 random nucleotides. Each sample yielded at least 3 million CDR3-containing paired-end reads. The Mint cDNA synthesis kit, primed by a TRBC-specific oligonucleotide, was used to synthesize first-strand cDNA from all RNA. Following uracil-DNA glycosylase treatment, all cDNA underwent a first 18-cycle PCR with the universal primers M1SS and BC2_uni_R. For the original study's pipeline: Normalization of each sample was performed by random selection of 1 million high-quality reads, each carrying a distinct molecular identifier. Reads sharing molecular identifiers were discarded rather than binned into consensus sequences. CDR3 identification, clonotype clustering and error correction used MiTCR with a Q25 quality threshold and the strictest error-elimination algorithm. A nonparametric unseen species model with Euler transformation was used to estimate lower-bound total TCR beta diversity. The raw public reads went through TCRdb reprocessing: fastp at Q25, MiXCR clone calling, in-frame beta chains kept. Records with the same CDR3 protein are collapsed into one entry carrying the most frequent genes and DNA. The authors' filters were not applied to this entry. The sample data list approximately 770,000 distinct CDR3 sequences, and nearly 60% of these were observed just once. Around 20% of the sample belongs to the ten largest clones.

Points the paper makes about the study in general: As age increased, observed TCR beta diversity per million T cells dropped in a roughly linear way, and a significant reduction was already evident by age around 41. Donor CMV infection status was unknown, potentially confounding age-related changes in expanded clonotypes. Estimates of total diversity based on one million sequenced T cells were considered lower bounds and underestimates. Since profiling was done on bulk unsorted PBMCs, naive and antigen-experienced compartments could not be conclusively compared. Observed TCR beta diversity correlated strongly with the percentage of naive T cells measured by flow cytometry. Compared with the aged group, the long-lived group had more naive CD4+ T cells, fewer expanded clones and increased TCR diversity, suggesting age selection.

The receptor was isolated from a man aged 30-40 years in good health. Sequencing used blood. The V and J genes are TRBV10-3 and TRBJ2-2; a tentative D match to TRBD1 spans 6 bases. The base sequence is TGTGCCATCTACAGGGCGAACACCGGGGAGCTGTTTTTT. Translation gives CAIYRANTGELFF.